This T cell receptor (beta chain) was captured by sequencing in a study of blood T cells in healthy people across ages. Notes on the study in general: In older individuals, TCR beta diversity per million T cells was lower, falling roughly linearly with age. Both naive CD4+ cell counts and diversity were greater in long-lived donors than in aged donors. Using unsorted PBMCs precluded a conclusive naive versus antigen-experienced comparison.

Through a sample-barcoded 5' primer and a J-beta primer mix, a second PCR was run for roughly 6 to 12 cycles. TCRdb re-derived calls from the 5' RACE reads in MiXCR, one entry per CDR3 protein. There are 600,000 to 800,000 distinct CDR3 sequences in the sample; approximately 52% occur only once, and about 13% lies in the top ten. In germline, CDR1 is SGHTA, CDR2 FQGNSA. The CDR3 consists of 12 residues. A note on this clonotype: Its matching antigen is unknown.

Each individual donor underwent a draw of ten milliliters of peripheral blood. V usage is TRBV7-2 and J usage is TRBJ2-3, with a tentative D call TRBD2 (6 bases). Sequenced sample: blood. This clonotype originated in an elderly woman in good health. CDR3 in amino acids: CASGTFTDTQYF. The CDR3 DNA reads TGTGCTTCCGGGACTTTCACAGATACGCAGTATTTT. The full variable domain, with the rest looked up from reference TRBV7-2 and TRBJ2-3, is GAGVSQSPSNKVTEKGKDVELRCDPISGHTALYWYRQSLGQGLEFLIYFQGNSAPDKSGLPSDRFSAERTGGSVSTLTIQRTQQEDSAVYLCASGTFTDTQYFGPGTRLTVL.